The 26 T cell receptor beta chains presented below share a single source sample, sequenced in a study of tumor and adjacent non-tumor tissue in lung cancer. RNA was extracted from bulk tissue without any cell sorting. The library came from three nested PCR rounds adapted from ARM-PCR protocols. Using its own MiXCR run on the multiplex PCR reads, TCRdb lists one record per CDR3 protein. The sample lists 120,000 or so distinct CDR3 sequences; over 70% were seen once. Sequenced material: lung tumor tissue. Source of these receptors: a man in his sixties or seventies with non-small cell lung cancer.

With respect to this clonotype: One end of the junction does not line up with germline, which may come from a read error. CDR3: CAISQERLAGDTGELFF. The CDR3, as DNA: TGTGCCATCAGCCAAGAGCGACTAGCGGGAGATACCGGGGAGCTGTTTTTT. The gene calls are TRBV4-2 and TRBJ2-2, with TRBD2 identical over 12 bases. The CDR3 consists of 17 residues. In germline, CDR1 is LGHNA, CDR2 YNFKEQ.

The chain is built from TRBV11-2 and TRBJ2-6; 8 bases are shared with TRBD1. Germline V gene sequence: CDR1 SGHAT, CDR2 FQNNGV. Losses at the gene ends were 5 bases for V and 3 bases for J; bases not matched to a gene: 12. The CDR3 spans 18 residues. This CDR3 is CASSPATGVSRGANVLTF. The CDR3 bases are TGTGCCAGCAGCCCCGCGACAGGGGTTTCTCGTGGGGCCAACGTCCTGACTTTC.

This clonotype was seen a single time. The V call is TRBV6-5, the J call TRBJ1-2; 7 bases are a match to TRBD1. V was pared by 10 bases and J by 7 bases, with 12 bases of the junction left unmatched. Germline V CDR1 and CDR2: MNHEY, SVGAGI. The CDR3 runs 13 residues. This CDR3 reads CANSLDREGGYTF. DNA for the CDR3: TGTGCCAACTCTTTAGACAGGGAGGGTGGCTACACCTTC.

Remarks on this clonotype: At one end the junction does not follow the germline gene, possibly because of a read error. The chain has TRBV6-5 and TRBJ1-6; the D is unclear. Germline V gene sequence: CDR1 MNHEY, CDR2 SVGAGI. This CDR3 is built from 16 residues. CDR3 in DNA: TGTGTCAGCAGACCTGCCCGGAGCTCCTATAATTCACCCCTCCACTTT. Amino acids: CVSRPARSSYNSPLHF.

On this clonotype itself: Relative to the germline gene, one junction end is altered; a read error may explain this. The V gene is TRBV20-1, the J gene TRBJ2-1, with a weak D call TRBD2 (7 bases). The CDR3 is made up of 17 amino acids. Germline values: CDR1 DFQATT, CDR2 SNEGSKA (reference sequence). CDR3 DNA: TGCAGTGCTTTCCGGGCGAGGGAGGGGGTTTCCTACCATGAGCAGTTCTTC. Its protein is CSAFRAREGVSYHEQFF.

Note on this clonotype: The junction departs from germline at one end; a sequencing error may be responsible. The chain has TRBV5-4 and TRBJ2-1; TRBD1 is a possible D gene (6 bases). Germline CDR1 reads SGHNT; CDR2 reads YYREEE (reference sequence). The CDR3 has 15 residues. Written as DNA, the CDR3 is TGTACCAACAGCTTTGGGGGCAGGGTAGGGAATGAGAAGTTCTTC. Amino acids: CTNSFGGRVGNEKFF.

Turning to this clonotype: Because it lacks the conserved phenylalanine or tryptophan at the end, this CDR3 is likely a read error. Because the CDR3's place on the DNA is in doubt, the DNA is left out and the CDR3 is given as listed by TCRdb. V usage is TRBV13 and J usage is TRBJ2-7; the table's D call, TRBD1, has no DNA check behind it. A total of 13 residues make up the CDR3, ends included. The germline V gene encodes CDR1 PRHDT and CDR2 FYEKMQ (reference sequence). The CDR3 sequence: CASSPTTGDEHYI.

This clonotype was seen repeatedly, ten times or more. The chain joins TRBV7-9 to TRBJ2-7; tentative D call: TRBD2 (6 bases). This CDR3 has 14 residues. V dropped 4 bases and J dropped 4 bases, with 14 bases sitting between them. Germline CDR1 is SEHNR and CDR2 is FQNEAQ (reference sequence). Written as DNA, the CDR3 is TGTGCCAGCAGCTCGAGCGGGTCCTCGTACGAGCAGTACTTC. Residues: CASSSSGSSYEQYF.

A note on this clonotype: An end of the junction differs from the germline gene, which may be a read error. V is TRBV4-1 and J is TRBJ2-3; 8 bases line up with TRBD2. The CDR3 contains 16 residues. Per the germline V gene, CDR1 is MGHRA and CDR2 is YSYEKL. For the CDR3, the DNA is TGTGACAGCAGCCAAGAGGTTCCTAGCGGGACAGATACGCAGTATTTT. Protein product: CDSSQEVPSGTDTQYF.

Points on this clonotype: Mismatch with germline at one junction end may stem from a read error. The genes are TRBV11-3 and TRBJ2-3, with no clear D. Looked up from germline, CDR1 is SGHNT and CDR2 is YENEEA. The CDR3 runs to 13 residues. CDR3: CASSNRALDSQYF. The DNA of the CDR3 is TGTGCAAGTAGCAACCGGGCCCTAGATTCGCAATATTTT.

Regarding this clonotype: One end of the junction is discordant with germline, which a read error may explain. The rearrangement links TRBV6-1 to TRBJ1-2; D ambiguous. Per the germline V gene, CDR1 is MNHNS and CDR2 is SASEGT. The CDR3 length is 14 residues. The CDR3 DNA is TGTACCAGCAGTACGGACGGAAACCAGTATGGATACACCTTC. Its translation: CTSSTDGNQYGYTF.

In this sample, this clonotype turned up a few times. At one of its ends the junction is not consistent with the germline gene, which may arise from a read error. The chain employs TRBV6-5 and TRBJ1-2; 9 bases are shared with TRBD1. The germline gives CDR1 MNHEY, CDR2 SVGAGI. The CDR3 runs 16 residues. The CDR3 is CASSYSGTGQLSDYTF. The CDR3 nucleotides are TGTGCCAGCAGTTACTCCGGGACAGGGCAGCTGAGTGACTACACATTC.

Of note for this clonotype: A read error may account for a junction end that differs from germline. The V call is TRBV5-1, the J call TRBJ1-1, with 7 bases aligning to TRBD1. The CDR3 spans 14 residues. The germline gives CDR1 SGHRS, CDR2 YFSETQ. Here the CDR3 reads CASSNGQVDTEALF. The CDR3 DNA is TGCGCCAGCAGCAATGGACAGGTGGACACTGAAGCTCTCTTT.

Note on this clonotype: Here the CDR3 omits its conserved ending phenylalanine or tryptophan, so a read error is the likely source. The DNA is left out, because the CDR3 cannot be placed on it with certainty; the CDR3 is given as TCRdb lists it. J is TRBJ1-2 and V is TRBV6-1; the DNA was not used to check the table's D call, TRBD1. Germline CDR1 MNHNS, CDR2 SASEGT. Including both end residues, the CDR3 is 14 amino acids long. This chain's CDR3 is CTSSVGLTGMGYTS.

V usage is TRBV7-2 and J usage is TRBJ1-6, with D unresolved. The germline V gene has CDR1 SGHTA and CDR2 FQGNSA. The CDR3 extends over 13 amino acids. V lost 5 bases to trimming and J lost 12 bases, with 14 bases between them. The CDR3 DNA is TGTGCCAGCAGCCGGTGGAGAGGCTTACCCCTCCACTTT. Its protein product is CASSRWRGLPLHF.

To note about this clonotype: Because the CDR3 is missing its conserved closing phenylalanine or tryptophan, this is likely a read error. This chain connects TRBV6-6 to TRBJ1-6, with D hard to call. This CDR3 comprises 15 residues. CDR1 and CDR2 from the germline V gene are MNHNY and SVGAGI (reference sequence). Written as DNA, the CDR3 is TGTGCCAACAGTTACGGGAGCTCCTATAATTCACCCCTCCACTTA. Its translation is CANSYGSSYNSPLHL.

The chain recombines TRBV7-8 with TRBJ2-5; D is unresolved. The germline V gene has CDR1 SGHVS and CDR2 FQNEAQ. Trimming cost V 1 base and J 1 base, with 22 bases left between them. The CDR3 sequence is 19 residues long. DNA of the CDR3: TGTGCCAGCAGCTTAGTGGTTGCCATGGATCAGTGGTTCCAAGAGACCCAGTACTTC. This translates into CASSLVVAMDQWFQETQYF.

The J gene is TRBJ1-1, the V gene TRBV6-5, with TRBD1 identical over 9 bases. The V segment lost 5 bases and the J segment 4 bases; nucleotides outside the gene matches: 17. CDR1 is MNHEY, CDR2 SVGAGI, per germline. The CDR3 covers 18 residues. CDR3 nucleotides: TGTGCCAGCAGTACAACAACAGGGGGCCGCCTAGGCGGCACTGAAGCTTTCTTT. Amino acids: CASSTTTGGRLGGTEAFF.

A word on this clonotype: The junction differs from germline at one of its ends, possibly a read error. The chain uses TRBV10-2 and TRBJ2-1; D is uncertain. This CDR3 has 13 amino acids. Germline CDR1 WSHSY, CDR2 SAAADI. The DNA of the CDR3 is TGCGCCAGTAGTGAGTTGGGGTTTAATGAGCAGTTCTTC. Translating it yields CASSELGFNEQFF.

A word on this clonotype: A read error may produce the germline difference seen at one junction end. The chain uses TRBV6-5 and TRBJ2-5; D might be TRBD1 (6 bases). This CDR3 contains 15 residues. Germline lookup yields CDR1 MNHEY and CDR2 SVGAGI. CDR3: CASNSHSDRPEAHYF. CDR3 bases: TGTGCCAGCAACTCCCATTCGGACAGACCAGAGGCCCATTACTTC.

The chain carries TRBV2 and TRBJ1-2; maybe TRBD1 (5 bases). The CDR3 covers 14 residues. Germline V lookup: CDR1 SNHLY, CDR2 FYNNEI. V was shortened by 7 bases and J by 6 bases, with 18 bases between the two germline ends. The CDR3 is CASTPRRGSDGYTF. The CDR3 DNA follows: TGTGCCAGCACCCCAAGGAGGGGATCCGATGGCTACACCTTC.

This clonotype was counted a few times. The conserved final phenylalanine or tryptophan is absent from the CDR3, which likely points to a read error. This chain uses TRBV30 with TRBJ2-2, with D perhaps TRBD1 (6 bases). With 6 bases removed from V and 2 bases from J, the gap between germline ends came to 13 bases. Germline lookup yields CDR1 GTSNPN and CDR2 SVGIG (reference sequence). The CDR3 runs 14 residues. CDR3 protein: CACRTVLNTGELFY. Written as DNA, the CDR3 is TGTGCCTGCCGGACAGTTCTAAACACCGGGGAGCTGTTTTAT.

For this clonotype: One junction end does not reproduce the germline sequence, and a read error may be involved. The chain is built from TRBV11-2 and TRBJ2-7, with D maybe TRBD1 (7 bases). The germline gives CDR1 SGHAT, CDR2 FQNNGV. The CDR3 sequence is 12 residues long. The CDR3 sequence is CTSSNQGGERYF. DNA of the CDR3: TGTACCAGCAGCAACCAGGGGGGCGAGCGGTACTTC.

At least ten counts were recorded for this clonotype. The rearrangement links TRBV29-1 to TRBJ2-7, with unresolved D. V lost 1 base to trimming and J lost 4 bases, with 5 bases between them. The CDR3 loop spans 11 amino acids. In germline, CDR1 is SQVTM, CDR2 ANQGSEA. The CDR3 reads CSVEAGYEQYF. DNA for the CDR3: TGCAGCGTTGAAGCCGGTTACGAGCAGTACTTC.

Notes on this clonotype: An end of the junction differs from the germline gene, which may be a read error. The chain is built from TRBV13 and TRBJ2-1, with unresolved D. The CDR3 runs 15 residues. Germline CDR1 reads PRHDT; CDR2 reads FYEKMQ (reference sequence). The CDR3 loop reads CASSPTTWAYNEQSF. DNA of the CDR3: TGTGCCAGCAGCCCCACAACGTGGGCTTACAATGAGCAGTCCTTC. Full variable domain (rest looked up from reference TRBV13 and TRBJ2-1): AAGVIQSPRHLIKEKRETATLKCYPIPRHDTVYWYQQGPGQDPQFLISFYEKMQSDKGSIPDRFSAQQFSDYHSELNMSSLELGDSALYFCASSPTTWAYNEQSFGPGTRLTVL.

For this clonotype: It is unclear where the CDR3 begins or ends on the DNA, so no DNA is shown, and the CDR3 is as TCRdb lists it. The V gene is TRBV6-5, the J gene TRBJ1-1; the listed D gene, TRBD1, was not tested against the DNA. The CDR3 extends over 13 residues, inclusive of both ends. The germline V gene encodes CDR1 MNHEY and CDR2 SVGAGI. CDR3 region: CASSYSVGKGASF.